The clone carrying this T cell receptor beta chain was seen just once. The target antigen is unknown. Sequence at one end of the junction differs from germline and may be a read error. RNA was extracted from bulk tissue without any cell sorting. This sample stems from a study of tumor and adjacent non-tumor tissue in lung cancer. General study findings and limits: Significantly higher TCR diversity was found in tumor than normal lung. Tumor TCR diversity, when higher, was linked to shorter survival.

The CDR3 spans 14 residues. Germline assignment: CDR1 WSHSY and CDR2 SAAADI. Three rounds of nested PCR, following a modified ARM-PCR protocol, produced the TCRbeta library. TCRdb called the multiplex PCR reads again in MiXCR, with one record for every CDR3 protein. The data hold fewer than 130,000 distinct CDR3 sequences, with 75% to 90% observed a single time. Material: lung tumor tissue. The sequence was collected from a man between 65 and 85 years old with non-small cell lung cancer. The chain links TRBV10-2 to TRBJ1-5, with TRBD1 matching 9 bases. The CDR3 region is CISSWDRENQPQHF. CDR3 sequence (DNA): TGCATCAGCAGCTGGGACAGGGAGAACCAGCCTCAGCATTTT.